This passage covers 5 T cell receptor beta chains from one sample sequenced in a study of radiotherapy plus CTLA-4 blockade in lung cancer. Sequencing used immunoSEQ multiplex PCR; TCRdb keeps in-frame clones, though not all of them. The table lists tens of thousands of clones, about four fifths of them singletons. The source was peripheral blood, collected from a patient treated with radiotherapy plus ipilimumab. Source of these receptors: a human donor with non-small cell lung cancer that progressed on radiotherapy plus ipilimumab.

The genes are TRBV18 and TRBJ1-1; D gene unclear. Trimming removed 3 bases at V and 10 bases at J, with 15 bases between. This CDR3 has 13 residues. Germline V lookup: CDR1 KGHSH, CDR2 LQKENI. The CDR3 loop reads CASSPDGGLGAFF. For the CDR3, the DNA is TGTGCCAGCTCACCGGATGGTGGATTGGGAGCTTTCTTT.

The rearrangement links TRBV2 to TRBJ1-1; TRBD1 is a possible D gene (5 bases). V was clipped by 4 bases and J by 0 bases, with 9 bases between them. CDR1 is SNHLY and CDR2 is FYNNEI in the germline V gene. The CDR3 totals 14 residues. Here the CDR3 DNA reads TGTGCCAGCAGTGGGACATCCATGAACACTGAAGCTTTCTTT. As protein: CASSGTSMNTEAFF.

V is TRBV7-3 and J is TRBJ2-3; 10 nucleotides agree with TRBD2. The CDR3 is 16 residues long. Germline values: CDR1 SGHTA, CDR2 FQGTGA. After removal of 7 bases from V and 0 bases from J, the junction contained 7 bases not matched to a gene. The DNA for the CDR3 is TGTGCCAGCACCCAAAGCGGGGGGGTTAGCACAGATACGCAGTATTTT. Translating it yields CASTQSGGVSTDTQYF.

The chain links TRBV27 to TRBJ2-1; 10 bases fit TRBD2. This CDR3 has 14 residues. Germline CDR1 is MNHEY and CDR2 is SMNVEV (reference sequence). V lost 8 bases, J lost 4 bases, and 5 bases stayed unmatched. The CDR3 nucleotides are TGTGCCAGCGCGCTAGCGGGAGCGTACAATGAGCAGTTCTTC. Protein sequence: CASALAGAYNEQFF.

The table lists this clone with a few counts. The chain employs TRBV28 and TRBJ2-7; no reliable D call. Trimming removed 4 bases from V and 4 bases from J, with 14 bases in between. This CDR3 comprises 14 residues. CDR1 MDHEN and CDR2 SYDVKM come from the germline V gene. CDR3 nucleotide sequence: TGTGCCAGCAGTTGGGTCTACCGGTCGTACGAGCAGTACTTC. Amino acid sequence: CASSWVYRSYEQYF.